A single sample gave rise to the 20 T cell receptor beta chains below, sequenced in a study of blood T cell repertoires in COVID-19. Profiled with immunoSEQ multiplex PCR; TCRdb holds only in-frame clones, not every one. The table lists around 300,000 clones, under 90% of them singletons. Sequenced material: peripheral blood. Source of these receptors: a woman aged 40 to 50 who had recovered from COVID-19.

The rearrangement uses TRBV5-1 and TRBJ2-1, with 7 bases identical to TRBD2. V shed 0 bases, J shed 7 bases, and the junction held 13 bases outside the gene matches. Per the germline V gene, CDR1 is SGHRS and CDR2 is YFSETQ. This CDR3 has 17 residues. The CDR3 DNA reads as TGCGCCAGCAGCTTGGCCGGGGGAGGGCCCGGTGGGAATGAGCAGTTCTTC. Its protein is CASSLAGGGPGGNEQFF.

The chain uses TRBV27 and TRBJ2-7, with 10 bases that match TRBD2. With V trimmed by 6 bases and J by 3 bases, 20 bases remained unmatched. Germline V CDR1 and CDR2: MNHEY, SMNVEV (reference sequence). The CDR3 runs to 19 residues. DNA of the CDR3: TGTGCCAGCAGCCGCAGTGCGGGACTAGCGCTATCAGACGTCTACGAGCAGTACTTC. Its translation is CASSRSAGLALSDVYEQYF.

The V call is TRBV5-1, the J call TRBJ1-6, with 7 bases aligning to TRBD1. From germline, CDR1 is SGHRS and CDR2 YFSETQ. The CDR3 extends over 12 amino acids. V trimming: 9 bases; J trimming: 8 bases; junction bases outside the gene matches: 5. CDR3 amino acids: CATQGEYSPLHF. In nucleotides, the CDR3 is TGCGCCACCCAGGGGGAGTATTCACCCCTCCACTTT.

V and J are TRBV30 and TRBJ1-1; D is unresolved. The CDR3 runs to 13 residues. Between the trimmed V and J ends, which lost 5 bases and 5 bases, there was a span of 15 bases. Germline V gene data show CDR1 as GTSNPN and CDR2 as SVGIG (reference sequence). The chain's CDR3 is CAWAMEGFTEAFF. CDR3 coding DNA: TGTGCCTGGGCTATGGAGGGATTTACTGAAGCTTTCTTT.

This rearrangement joins TRBV19 to TRBJ2-5, with D possibly TRBD1 on 6 matching bases. Deletions cut 8 bases from V and 5 bases from J, with 21 bases between. The CDR3 spans 15 residues. Germline V gives CDR1 LNHDA, CDR2 SQIVND (reference sequence). In DNA form, the CDR3 reads TGTGCCAGTGCACCTTTGGCAGGGGCTTGGGAGACCCAGTACTTC. Residues: CASAPLAGAWETQYF.

This chain uses TRBV30 with TRBJ1-6, with a possible D match to TRBD1 (5 bases). Germline CDR1 and CDR2: GTSNPN and SVGIG (reference sequence). The length of the CDR3 is 13 residues. V was trimmed by 4 bases and J by 6 bases, leaving 10 bases between them. CDR3 protein: CAWTRQPNSPLHF. The CDR3 DNA reads TGTGCCTGGACCCGACAGCCTAATTCACCCCTCCACTTT.

The chain has TRBV19 and TRBJ1-1, with 9 nucleotides matching TRBD1. The germline V gene encodes CDR1 LNHDA and CDR2 SQIVND (reference sequence). V dropped 6 bases and J dropped 1; count of bases not matched to a gene: 6. The CDR3 consists of 15 residues. CDR3 protein: CASRQTGGGNTEAFF. The CDR3, as DNA: TGTGCCAGTAGACAAACAGGGGGCGGGAACACTGAAGCTTTCTTT.

In this sample, this clone turned up once. The rearrangement links TRBV21-1 to TRBJ2-7; TRBD1 was called by the table and not checked on the DNA. TRBV21-1 is a documented pseudogene. This CDR3 is built from 18 residues. CDR3 DNA: TGTGCCAGCAGCAATTTAGGGGGGCGGGACAGGGTCCCCTACGAGCAGTACTTC. Protein product: CASSNLGGRDRVPYEQYF.

The chain uses TRBV19 and TRBJ2-1; 13 bases match TRBD2. CDR1 is LNHDA, CDR2 SQIVND, per germline (reference sequence). The CDR3 length is 16 residues. The V and J ends lost 4 bases and 4 bases, in that order; junction bases with no gene match: 4. CDR3 nucleotides: TGTGCCAGTAGTACCGGGACTAGCGGGAATTACAATGAGCAGTTCTTC. Protein sequence: CASSTGTSGNYNEQFF. Complete variable domain (other parts from reference TRBV19 and TRBJ2-1): DGGITQSPKYLFRKEGQNVTLSCEQNLNHDAMYWYRQDPGQGLRLIYYSQIVNDFQKGDIAEGYSVSREKKESFPLTVTSAQKNPTAFYLCASSTGTSGNYNEQFFGPGTRLTVL.

The chain recombines TRBV5-1 with TRBJ2-4, with a weak D call TRBD1 (5 bases). The germline V gene encodes CDR1 SGHRS and CDR2 YFSETQ. V dropped 3 bases and J dropped 0 bases, with 10 bases sitting between them. This CDR3 is 15 amino acids long. CDR3 loop: CASSWGGLAKNIQYF. CDR3 in DNA: TGCGCCAGCAGCTGGGGCGGTTTAGCCAAAAACATTCAGTACTTC. The complete variable domain, with remaining parts taken from reference TRBV5-1 and TRBJ2-4, reads KAGVTQTPRYLIKTRGQQVTLSCSPISGHRSVSWYQQTPGQGLQFLFEYFSETQRNKGNFPGRFSGRQFSNSRSEMNVSTLELGDSALYLCASSWGGLAKNIQYFGAGTRLSVL.

The chain is built from TRBV6-5 and TRBJ1-5; 7 bases align to TRBD1. The ends lost 8 bases at V and 2 bases at J; junction bases unmatched: 6. This CDR3 has 14 amino acids. CDR1 is MNHEY, CDR2 SVGAGI, per germline. CDR3 nucleotide sequence: TGTGCCAGCGCAGACAGGGTTGGCAATCAGCCCCAGCATTTT. Protein sequence: CASADRVGNQPQHF.

V gene TRBV2 combines with J gene TRBJ1-2, with 10 nucleotides matching TRBD1. Germline V gene sequence: CDR1 SNHLY, CDR2 FYNNEI. The CDR3 is made up of 16 amino acids. Trimming took 5 bases from V and 5 from J; bases not matched to a gene: 11. The CDR3 nucleotides read TGTGCCAGCAGTACCGAGACAGGGGGCCGTGGGTATGGCTACACCTTC. This encodes CASSTETGGRGYGYTF.

The CDR3 coding sequence is TGTGCCAGTAGCGCCGGGACAGTCTACGAGCAGTACTTC. This gives the protein CASSAGTVYEQYF. V and J are TRBV19 and TRBJ2-7; 7 nucleotides line up with TRBD1. V dropped 6 bases and J dropped 3; count of bases not matched to a gene: 5. This CDR3 has 13 residues. CDR1 and CDR2 from the germline V gene are LNHDA and SQIVND (reference sequence).

CDR3 nucleotide sequence: TGTGCCAGTCGGAGACTAGCGGGAGTAGCCTACGAGCAGTACTTC. Translating gives CASRRLAGVAYEQYF. The chain has TRBV19 and TRBJ2-7, with 12 positions matching TRBD2. J gave up 2 bases and V 8 bases, and 7 bases lay outside the gene matches. This CDR3 spans 15 amino acids. Germline CDR1 LNHDA, CDR2 SQIVND (reference sequence).

The chain employs TRBV4-2 and TRBJ2-7; no clear D gene. Germline CDR1 reads LGHNA; CDR2 reads YNFKEQ. Trimming pared 4 bases from V and 5 bases from J, leaving 12 bases between. CDR3 length equals 13 residues. CDR3 loop: CASSPLGSDEQYF. In DNA form, the CDR3 reads TGTGCCAGCAGCCCCCTAGGATCGGACGAGCAGTACTTC.

The chain is built from TRBV18 and TRBJ2-7; D is uncertain. The germline CDR1 and CDR2 sequences are KGHSH and LQKENI. Trimming stripped 3 bases from V and 3 bases from J, with 9 bases between. This CDR3 is built from 13 residues. CDR3 sequence reads: CASSPSQDYEQYF. CDR3 nucleotides: TGTGCCAGCTCACCCTCCCAGGACTACGAGCAGTACTTC.

This clone was recorded once. V and J are TRBV7-2 and TRBJ2-5, with D unclear. Trimming shortened V by 5 bases and J by 3 bases, and 13 bases separated the two germline ends. The germline gives CDR1 SGHTA, CDR2 FQGNSA. This CDR3 is 14 amino acids long. The CDR3 nucleotides read TGTGCCAGCAGCCCCCCGAGTGTGAAAGAGACCCAGTACTTC. Its protein is CASSPPSVKETQYF.

This clone came up once. The chain has TRBV27 and TRBJ2-5; 7 positions agree with TRBD1. This CDR3 spans 14 amino acids. Losses at the gene ends were 5 bases for V and 4 bases for J; bases not matched to a gene: 7. CDR1 and CDR2 (germline): MNHEY, SMNVEV (reference sequence). In DNA, the CDR3 is TGTGCCAGCAGTAAAACAGGGGTGAGAGAGACCCAGTACTTC. It translates to CASSKTGVRETQYF.

This clone was counted a single time. This chain connects TRBV6-6 to TRBJ2-5; 9 nucleotides agree with TRBD2. Germline trimming cut 6 bases from V and 2 bases from J; bases unmatched to any gene: 7. Germline assignment: CDR1 MNHNY and CDR2 SVGAGI (reference sequence). The CDR3 is 15 amino acids. CDR3 sequence reads: CASRPSGKAQETQYF. DNA of the CDR3: TGTGCCAGCAGACCTAGCGGGAAGGCTCAAGAGACCCAGTACTTC.

The V gene is TRBV7-8, the J gene TRBJ2-7; TRBD2 agrees at 7 bases. CDR1 and CDR2 (germline): SGHVS, FQNEAQ. The junction had 5 bases not matched to a gene; V was cut back by 3 bases and J by 0 bases. The CDR3 runs to 15 residues. The CDR3 DNA sequence: TGTGCCAGCAGCTTTTATGCTAGCGGCTCCTACGAGCAGTACTTC. Translating it yields CASSFYASGSYEQYF.